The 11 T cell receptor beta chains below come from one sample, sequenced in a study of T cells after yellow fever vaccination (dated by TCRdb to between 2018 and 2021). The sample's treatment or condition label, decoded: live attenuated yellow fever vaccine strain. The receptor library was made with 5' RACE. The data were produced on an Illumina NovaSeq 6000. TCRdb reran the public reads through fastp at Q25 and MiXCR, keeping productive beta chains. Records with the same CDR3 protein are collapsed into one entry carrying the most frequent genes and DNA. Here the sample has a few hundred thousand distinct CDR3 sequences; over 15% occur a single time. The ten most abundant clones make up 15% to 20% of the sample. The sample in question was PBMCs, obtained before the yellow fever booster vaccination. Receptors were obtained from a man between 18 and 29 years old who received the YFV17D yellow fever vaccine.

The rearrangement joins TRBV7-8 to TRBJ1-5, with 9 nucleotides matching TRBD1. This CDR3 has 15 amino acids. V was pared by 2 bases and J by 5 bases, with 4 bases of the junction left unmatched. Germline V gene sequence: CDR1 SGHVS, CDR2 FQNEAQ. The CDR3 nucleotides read TGTGCCAGCAGCTTAAGTGGACAGGGGTATCAGCCCCAGCATTTT. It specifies CASSLSGQGYQPQHF. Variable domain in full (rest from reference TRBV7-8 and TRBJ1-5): GAGVSQSPRYKVAKRGQDVALRCDPISGHVSLFWYQQALGQGPEFLTYFQNEAQLDKSGLPSDRFFAERPEGSVSTLKIQRTQQEDSAVYLCASSLSGQGYQPQHFGDGTRLSIL.

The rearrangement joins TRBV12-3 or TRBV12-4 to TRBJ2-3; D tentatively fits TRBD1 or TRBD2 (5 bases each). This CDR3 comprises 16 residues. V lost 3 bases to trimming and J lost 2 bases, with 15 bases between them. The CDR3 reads CASSLRDGVFTDTQYF. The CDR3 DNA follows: TGTGCCAGCAGTTTGAGGGACGGGGTATTCACAGATACGCAGTATTTT.

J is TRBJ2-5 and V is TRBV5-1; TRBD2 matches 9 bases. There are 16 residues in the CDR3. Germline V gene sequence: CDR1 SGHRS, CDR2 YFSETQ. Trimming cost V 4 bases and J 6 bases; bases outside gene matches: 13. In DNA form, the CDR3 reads TGCGCCAGCAGCGTCTCCGGGACTAGCTGGGAAAAGACCCAGTACTTC. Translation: CASSVSGTSWEKTQYF.

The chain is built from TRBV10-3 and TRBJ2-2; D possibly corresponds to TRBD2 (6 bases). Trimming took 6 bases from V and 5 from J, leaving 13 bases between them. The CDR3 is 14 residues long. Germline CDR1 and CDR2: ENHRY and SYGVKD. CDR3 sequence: CAISAGLPTGELFF. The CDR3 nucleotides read TGTGCCATCAGCGCGGGACTGCCGACCGGGGAGCTGTTTTTT.

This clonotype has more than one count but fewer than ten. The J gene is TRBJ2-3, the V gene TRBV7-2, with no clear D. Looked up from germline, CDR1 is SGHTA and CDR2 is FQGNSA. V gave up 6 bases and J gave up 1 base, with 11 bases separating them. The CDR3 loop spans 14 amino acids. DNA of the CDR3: TGTGCCAGCAGTCGCACAGTCGGCACAGATACGCAGTATTTT. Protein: CASSRTVGTDTQYF.

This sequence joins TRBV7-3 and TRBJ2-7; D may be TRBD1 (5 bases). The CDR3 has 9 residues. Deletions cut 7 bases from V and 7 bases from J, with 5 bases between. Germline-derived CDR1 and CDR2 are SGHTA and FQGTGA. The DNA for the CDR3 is TGTGCCAGCAAGGGGGAGCAGTACTTC. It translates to CASKGEQYF.

The CDR3 sequence is CSAHLRDRMGGGYTF. CDR3 in DNA: TGCAGTGCTCACCTCCGGGACAGGATGGGGGGAGGCTACACCTTC. The V gene is TRBV20-1, the J gene TRBJ1-2, with 8 bases lining up with TRBD1. The length of the CDR3 is 15 residues. After removal of 5 bases from V and 8 bases from J, the junction contained 16 bases not matched to a gene. Germline V gives CDR1 DFQATT, CDR2 SNEGSKA (reference sequence).

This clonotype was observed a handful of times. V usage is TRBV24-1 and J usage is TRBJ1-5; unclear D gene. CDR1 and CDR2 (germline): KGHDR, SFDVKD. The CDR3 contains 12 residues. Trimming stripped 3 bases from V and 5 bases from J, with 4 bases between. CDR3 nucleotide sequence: TGTGCCACCAGTGATGAATATCAGCCCCAGCATTTT. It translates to CATSDEYQPQHF.

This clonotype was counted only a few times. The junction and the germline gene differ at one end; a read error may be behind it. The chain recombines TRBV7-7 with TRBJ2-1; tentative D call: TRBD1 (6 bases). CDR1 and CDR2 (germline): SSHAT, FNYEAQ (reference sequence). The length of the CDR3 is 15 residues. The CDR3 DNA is TGTGCTAGCAGCCAAGACAGGAATCGTCTCAATGAGCAGTTCTTC. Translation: CASSQDRNRLNEQFF.

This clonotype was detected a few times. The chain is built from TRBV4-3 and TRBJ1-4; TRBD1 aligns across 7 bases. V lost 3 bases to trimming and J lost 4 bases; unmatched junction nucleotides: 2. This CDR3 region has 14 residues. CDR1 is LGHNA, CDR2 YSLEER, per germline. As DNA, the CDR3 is TGCGCCAGCAGCCAGGGACAGTTTAATGAAAAACTGTTTTTT. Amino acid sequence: CASSQGQFNEKLFF.

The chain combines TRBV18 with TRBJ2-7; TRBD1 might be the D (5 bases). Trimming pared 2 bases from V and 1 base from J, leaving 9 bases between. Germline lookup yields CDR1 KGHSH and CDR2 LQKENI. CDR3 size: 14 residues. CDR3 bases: TGTGCCAGCTCACCAAGTAGGGGATCCTACGAGCAGTACTTC. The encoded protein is CASSPSRGSYEQYF.